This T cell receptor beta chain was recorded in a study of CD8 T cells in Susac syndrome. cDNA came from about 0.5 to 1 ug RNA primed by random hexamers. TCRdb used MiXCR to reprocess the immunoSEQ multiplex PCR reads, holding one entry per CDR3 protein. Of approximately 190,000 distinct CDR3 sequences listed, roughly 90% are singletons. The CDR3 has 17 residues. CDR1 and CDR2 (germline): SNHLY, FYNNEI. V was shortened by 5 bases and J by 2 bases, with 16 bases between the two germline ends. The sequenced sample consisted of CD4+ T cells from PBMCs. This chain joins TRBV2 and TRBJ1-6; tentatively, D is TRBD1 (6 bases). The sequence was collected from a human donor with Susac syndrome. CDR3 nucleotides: TGTGCCAGCAGTCGGGCAGGGGAAAGTACCTATAATTCACCCCTCCACTTT. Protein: CASSRAGESTYNSPLHF.